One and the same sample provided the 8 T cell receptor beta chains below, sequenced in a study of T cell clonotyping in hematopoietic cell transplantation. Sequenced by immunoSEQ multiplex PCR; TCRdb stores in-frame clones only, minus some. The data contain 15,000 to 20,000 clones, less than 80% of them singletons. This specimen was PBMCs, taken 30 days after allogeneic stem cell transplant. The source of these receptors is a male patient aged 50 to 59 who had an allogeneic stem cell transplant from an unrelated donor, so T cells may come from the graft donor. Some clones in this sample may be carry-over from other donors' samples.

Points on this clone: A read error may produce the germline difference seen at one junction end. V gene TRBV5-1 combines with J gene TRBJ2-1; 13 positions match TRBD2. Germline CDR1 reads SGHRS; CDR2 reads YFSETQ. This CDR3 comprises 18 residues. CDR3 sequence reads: CVSSLEARLAGGLDEQFF. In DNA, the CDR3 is TGCGTCAGCAGCTTGGAGGCTCGACTAGCGGGGGGCCTTGATGAGCAGTTCTTC.

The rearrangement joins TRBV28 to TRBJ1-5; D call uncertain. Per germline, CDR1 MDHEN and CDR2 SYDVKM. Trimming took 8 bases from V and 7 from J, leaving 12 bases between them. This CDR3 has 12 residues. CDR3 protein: CASRPAGQPQHF. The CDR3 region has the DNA TGTGCCAGCCGTCCCGCGGGGCAGCCCCAGCATTTT.

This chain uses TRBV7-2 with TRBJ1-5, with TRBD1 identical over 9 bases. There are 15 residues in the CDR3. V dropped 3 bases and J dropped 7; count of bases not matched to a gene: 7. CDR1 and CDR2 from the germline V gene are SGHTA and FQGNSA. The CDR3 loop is CASSLDRGGGQPQHF. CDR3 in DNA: TGTGCCAGCAGCTTGGACAGGGGAGGCGGACAGCCCCAGCATTTT.

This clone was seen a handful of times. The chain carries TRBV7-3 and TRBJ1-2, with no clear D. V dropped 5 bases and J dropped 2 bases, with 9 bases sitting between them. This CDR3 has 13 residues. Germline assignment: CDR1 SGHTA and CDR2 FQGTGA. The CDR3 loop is CASSPFGNYGYTF. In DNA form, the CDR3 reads TGTGCCAGCAGCCCTTTCGGAAACTATGGCTACACCTTC.

This CDR3 reads CAWSVVVGYGYTF. The CDR3 DNA follows: TGTGCCTGGAGTGTGGTAGTGGGCTATGGCTACACCTTC. The chain recombines TRBV30 with TRBJ1-2; D remains unclear. The CDR3 loop spans 13 amino acids. Germline CDR1 reads GTSNPN; CDR2 reads SVGIG (reference sequence). V lost 0 bases and J 4 bases, leaving 9 bases between the germline ends.

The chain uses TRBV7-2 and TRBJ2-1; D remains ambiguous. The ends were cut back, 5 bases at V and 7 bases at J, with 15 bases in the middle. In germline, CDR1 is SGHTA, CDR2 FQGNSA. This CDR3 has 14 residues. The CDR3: CASSPYRAPNEQFF. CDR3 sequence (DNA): TGTGCCAGCAGCCCGTACCGAGCCCCGAATGAGCAGTTCTTC.

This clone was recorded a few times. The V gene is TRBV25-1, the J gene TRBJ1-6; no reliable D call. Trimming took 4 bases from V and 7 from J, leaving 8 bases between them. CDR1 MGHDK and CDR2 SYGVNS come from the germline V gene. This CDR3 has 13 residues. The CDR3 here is CASSGLQNSPLHF. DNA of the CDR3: TGTGCCAGCAGTGGACTCCAAAATTCACCCCTCCACTTT.

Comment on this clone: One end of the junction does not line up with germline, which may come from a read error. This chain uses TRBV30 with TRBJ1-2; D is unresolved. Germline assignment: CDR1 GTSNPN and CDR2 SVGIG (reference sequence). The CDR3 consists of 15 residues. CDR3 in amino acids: CARSVGVEVYRGYTF. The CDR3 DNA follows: TGTGCCCGGAGTGTTGGAGTTGAGGTGTATCGTGGCTACACCTTC. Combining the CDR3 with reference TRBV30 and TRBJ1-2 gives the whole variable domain SQTIHQWPATLVQPVGSPLSLECTVEGTSNPNLYWYRQAAGRGLQLLFYSVGIGQISSEVPQNLSASRPQDRQFILSSKKLLLSDSGFYLCARSVGVEVYRGYTFGSGTRLTVV.